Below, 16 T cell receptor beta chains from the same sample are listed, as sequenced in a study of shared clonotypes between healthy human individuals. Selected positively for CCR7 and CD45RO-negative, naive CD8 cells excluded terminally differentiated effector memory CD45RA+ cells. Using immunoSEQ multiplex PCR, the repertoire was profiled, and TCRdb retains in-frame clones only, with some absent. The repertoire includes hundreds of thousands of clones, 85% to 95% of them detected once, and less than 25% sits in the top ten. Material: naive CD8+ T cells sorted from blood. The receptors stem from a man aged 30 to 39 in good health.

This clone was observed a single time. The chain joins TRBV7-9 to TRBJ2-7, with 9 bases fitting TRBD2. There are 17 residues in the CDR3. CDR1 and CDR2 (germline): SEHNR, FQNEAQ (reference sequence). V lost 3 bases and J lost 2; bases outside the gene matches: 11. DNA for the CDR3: TGTGCCAGCAGCTTTACGGCCGGGACTAGCTCGGCCTACGAGCAGTACTTC. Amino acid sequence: CASSFTAGTSSAYEQYF. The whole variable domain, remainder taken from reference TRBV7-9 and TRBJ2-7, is DTGVSQNPRHKITKRGQNVTFRCDPISEHNRLYWYRQTLGQGPEFLTYFQNEAQLEKSRLLSDRFSAERPKGSFSTLEIQRTEQGDSAMYLCASSFTAGTSSAYEQYFGPGTRLTVT.

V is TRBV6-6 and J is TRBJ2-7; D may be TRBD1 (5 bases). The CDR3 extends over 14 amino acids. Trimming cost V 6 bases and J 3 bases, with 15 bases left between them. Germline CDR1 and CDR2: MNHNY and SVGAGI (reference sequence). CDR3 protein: CASSYSGHFYEQYF. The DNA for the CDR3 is TGTGCCAGCAGCTATTCCGGACATTTCTACGAGCAGTACTTC.

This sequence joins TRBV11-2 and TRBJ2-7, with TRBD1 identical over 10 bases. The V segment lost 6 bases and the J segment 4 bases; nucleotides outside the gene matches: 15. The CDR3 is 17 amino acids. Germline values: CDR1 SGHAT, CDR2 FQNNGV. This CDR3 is CASSYYTSGTGAYEQYF. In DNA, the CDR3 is TGTGCCAGCAGTTATTATACCTCCGGGACAGGGGCATACGAGCAGTACTTC.

The CDR3 DNA is TGTGCCAGCAGCCAAACAGGGGAGGGTCAAGAGACCCAGTACTTC. Translation: CASSQTGEGQETQYF. J is TRBJ2-5 and V is TRBV7-9; D is tentatively TRBD1 or TRBD2 (7 bases each). Between the trimmed V and J ends, which lost 5 bases and 2 bases, there was a span of 15 bases. The length of the CDR3 is 15 residues. The germline CDR1 and CDR2 sequences are SEHNR and FQNEAQ (reference sequence).

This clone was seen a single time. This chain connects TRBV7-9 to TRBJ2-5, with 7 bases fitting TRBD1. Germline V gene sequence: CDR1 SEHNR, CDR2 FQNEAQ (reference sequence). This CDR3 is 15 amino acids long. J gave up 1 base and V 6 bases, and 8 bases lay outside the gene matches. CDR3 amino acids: CASRTPQGRQETQYF. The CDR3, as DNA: TGTGCCAGCAGAACCCCACAGGGGCGCCAAGAGACCCAGTACTTC.

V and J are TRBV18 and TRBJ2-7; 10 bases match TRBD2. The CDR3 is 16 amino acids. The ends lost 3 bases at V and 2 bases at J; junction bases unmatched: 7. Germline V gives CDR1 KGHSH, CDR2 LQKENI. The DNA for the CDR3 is TGTGCCAGCTCACCTTCTAGCGGGAGCGTTCCCTACGAGCAGTACTTC. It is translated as CASSPSSGSVPYEQYF.

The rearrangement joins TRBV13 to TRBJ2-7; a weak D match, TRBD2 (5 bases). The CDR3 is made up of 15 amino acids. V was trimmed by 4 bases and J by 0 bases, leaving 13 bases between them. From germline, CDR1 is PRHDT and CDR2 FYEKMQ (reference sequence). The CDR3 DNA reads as TGTGCCAGCAGCTCCAGCGGCCTAAGCTCCTACGAGCAGTACTTC. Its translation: CASSSSGLSSYEQYF. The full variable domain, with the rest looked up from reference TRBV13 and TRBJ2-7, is AAGVIQSPRHLIKEKRETATLKCYPIPRHDTVYWYQQGPGQDPQFLISFYEKMQSDKGSIPDRFSAQQFSDYHSELNMSSLELGDSALYFCASSSSGLSSYEQYFGPGTRLTVT.

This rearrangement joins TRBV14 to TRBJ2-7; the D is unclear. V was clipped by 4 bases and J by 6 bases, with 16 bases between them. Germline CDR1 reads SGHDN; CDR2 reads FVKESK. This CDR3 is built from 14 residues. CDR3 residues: CASSLKAYTREQYF. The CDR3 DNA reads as TGTGCCAGCAGCCTTAAGGCCTATACCCGCGAGCAGTACTTC.

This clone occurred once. CDR3 DNA: TGTGCCAGCAGCCCACCGGACAGTAACACCGGGGAGCTGTTTTTT. This codes for CASSPPDSNTGELFF. The chain carries TRBV5-8 and TRBJ2-2; weak D call: TRBD1 (6 bases). CDR1 SGHTS and CDR2 YDEGEE come from the germline V gene. Between the trimmed V and J ends, which lost 4 bases and 2 bases, there was a span of 12 bases. The CDR3 spans 15 residues.

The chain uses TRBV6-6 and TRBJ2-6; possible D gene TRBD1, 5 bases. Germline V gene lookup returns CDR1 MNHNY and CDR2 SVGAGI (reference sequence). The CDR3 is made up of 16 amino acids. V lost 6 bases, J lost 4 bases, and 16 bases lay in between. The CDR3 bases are TGTGCCAGCAGCGCCTTAGGGGCGCCAGGGGCCAACGTCCTGACTTTC. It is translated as CASSALGAPGANVLTF.

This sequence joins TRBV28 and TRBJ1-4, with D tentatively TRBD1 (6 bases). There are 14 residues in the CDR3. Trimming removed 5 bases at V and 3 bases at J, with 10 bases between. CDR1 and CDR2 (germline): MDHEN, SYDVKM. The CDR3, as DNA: TGTGCCAGCAGTCCCACAGGGTCTAATGAAAAACTGTTTTTT. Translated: CASSPTGSNEKLFF.

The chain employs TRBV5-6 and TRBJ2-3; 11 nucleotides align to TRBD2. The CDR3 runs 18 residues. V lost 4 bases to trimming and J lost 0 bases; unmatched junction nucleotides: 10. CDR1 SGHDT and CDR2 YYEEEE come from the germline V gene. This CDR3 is CASSRRPGLAVSTDTQYF. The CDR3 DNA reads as TGTGCCAGCAGCCGCCGGCCGGGACTAGCGGTTAGCACAGATACGCAGTATTTT.

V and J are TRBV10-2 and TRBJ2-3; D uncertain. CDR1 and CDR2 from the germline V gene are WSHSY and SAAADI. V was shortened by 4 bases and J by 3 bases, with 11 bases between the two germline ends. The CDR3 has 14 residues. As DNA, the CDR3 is TGCGCCAGCAGTGGCTCTCTCCGTACAGATACGCAGTATTTT. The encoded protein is CASSGSLRTDTQYF.

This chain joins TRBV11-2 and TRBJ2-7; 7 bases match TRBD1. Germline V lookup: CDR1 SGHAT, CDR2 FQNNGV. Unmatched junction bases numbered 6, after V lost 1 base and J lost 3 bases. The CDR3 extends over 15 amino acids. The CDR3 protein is CASSLVSSGGYEQYF. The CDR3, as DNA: TGTGCCAGCAGCTTAGTTAGTTCAGGGGGCTACGAGCAGTACTTC.

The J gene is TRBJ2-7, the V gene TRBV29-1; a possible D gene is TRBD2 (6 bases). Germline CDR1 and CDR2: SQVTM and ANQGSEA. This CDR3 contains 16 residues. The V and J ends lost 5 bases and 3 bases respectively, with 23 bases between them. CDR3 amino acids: CSVSGRGRVSSYEQYF. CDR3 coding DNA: TGCAGCGTTTCCGGGCGGGGTCGTGTCTCAAGCTACGAGCAGTACTTC.

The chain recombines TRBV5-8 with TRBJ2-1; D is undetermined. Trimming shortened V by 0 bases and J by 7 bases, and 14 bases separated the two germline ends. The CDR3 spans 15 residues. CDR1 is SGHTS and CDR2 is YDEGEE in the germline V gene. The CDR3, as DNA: TGTGCCAGCAGCTTGGAGCTCGGCCACTCGAATGAGCAGTTCTTC. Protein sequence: CASSLELGHSNEQFF.